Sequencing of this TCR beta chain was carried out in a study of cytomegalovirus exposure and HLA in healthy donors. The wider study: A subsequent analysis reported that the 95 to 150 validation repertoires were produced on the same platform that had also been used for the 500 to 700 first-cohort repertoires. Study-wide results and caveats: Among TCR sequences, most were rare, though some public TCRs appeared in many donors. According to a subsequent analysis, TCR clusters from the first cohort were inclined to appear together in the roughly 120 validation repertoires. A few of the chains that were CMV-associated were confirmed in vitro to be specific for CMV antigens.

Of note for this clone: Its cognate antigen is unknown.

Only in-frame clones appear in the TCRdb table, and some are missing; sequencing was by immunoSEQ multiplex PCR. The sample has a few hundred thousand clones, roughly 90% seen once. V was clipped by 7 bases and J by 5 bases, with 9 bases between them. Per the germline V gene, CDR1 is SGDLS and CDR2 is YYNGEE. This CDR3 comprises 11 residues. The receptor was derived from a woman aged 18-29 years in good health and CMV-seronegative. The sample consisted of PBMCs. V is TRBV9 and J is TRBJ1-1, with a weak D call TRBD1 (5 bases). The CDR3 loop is CASGGGTEAFF. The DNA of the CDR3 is TGTGCCAGCGGGGGAGGAACTGAAGCTTTCTTT.